This TCR beta chain was identified during a study of blood T cell repertoires in COVID-19. The germline CDR1 and CDR2 sequences are MDHEN and SYDVKM. Unmatched junction bases numbered 9, after V lost 8 bases and J lost 0 bases. This CDR3 comprises 15 residues. The table came from immunoSEQ multiplex PCR; TCRdb's copy has only in-frame clones and leaves some out. The sample contains roughly 500,000 clones, approximately 87% of which appear only once. The chain recombines TRBV28 with TRBJ1-1; 7 nucleotides line up with TRBD1. The sequence came from a woman in her forties who had recovered from COVID-19. The sample taken for sequencing was PBMCs or T cells enriched from blood (not recorded which). CDR3 DNA sequence: TGTGCCAGCGGACAGCAGGGGGTAATGAACACTGAAGCTTTCTTT. Translated: CASGQQGVMNTEAFF.